This TCR beta chain emerged from a study of CD8+ T cells in alopecia areata. Study-level information: For the treated group, dosing was oral tofacitinib at 5 to 10 mg twice daily. The protocol delivered tofacitinib for 6 to 18 months, then withdrew it for 6 months. Findings of the study overall: Persistence in scalp and blood during tofacitinib was observed for many expanded lesional clones. Compared with normal scalp, lesional scalp had higher clonality and more expanded CD8+ clones.

Following extraction, RNA underwent reverse transcription to cDNA, which served as the sequencing template. The data were produced by immunoSEQ multiplex PCR, yet TCRdb's version contains in-frame clones alone and is incomplete. The sample lists some 96,000 clones, approximately 66% seen once, with roughly a sixth in the top ten. V lost 5 bases and J lost 3; bases outside the gene matches: 14. The CDR3 has 17 amino acids. CDR1 is SGHVS and CDR2 is FQNEAQ in the germline V gene. Note on this clone: Its antigen remains unknown.

Stated treatment: oral pan-JAK inhibitor, 5-10 mg twice daily. The sequencing used CD8+ T cells sorted from blood, collected at week 4, from a patient treated with tofacitinib. The chain couples TRBV7-8 to TRBJ2-7; 9 positions match TRBD1. The sequence came from a human donor with alopecia areata. The CDR3 loop reads CASSVNRPDRGVYEQYF. CDR3 coding DNA: TGTGCCAGCAGCGTAAACCGCCCGGACAGGGGAGTCTACGAGCAGTACTTC.